These 25 T cell receptor beta chains originate from one sample sequenced in a study of blood T cell repertoires in COVID-19. The data were produced by immunoSEQ multiplex PCR, yet TCRdb's version contains in-frame clones alone and is incomplete. Altogether about 130,000 clones are present, roughly 83% being singletons, with the ten largest covering about a sixth. The specimen sequenced was peripheral blood. These TCRs come from a woman aged 45-60 years with acute or convalescent COVID-19.

DNA of the CDR3: TGTGCCAGCAGCTTGGACAGGGGGCAGGGGCAGCCCCAGCATTTT. It codes for CASSLDRGQGQPQHF. V usage is TRBV5-4 and J usage is TRBJ1-5; 9 bases agree with TRBD1. This CDR3 is 15 amino acids long. V was pared by 0 bases and J by 7 bases, with 5 bases of the junction left unmatched. CDR1 and CDR2 from the germline V gene are SGHNT and YYREEE (reference sequence). The entire variable domain, with the rest obtained from reference TRBV5-4 and TRBJ1-5, is as follows: ETGVTQSPTHLIKTRGQQVTLRCSSQSGHNTVSWYQQALGQGPQFIFQYYREEENGRGNFPPRFSGLQFPNYSSELNVNALELDDSALYLCASSLDRGQGQPQHFGDGTRLSIL.

This clone showed up just once. V gene TRBV9 combines with J gene TRBJ1-4, with D tentatively TRBD1 (6 bases). Germline V gene data show CDR1 as SGDLS and CDR2 as YYNGEE. There are 16 residues in the CDR3. The V end was cut by 1 base, the J end by 5 bases, with 15 bases between. CDR3 nucleotide sequence: TGTGCCAGCAGCGTATCTAACAGGGAGGGGAATGAAAAACTGTTTTTT. Translated, it gives CASSVSNREGNEKLFF.

The V gene is TRBV28, the J gene TRBJ2-1; possibly TRBD2 for D (7 bases). CDR3 length equals 14 residues. CDR1 is MDHEN and CDR2 is SYDVKM in the germline V gene. Between the trimmed V and J ends, which lost 8 bases and 4 bases, there was a span of 15 bases. CDR3 DNA sequence: TGTGCCAGCCGGAGGGGGGGGCGTTACAATGAGCAGTTCTTC. Translating gives CASRRGGRYNEQFF.

The chain links TRBV5-1 to TRBJ1-2; TRBD1 agrees at 9 bases. Germline CDR1 reads SGHRS; CDR2 reads YFSETQ. The J segment lost 2 bases and the V segment lost 7 bases, leaving 6 bases of the junction unmatched. This CDR3 comprises 14 residues. The chain's CDR3 is CASGPGTGNYGYTF. The DNA for the CDR3 is TGCGCCAGCGGCCCGGGGACAGGGAACTATGGCTACACCTTC.

This clone was detected only a few times. In DNA form, the CDR3 reads TGTGCCAGTAGTGCCACCGGGACAGGGGCTTATTATGGCTACACCTTC. Translating gives CASSATGTGAYYGYTF. This chain uses TRBV19 with TRBJ1-2; 10 bases match TRBD1. V lost 5 bases to trimming and J lost 5 bases; unmatched junction nucleotides: 11. CDR1 is LNHDA and CDR2 is SQIVND in the germline V gene (reference sequence). The CDR3 sequence is 16 residues long.

This rearrangement joins TRBV30 to TRBJ1-5; 9 positions agree with TRBD1. The V segment lost 4 bases and the J segment 2 bases; nucleotides outside the gene matches: 3. CDR1 is GTSNPN, CDR2 SVGIG, per germline (reference sequence). The CDR3 contains 14 residues. CDR3 region: CAWNTGGGNQPQHF. The DNA of the CDR3 is TGTGCCTGGAATACAGGGGGCGGCAATCAGCCCCAGCATTTT.

V gene TRBV5-6 combines with J gene TRBJ1-2; D is perhaps TRBD1 (6 bases). This CDR3 has 13 residues. Germline CDR1 SGHDT, CDR2 YYEEEE. V shed 4 bases and J shed 8 bases, with 15 bases lying between them. CDR3 amino acids: CASSTDRYRGYTF. The CDR3 nucleotides read TGTGCCAGCAGCACGGACAGATACCGGGGCTACACCTTC.

CDR3 DNA sequence: TGTGCCAGCAGTTTCAGGGGGAACACTGAAGCTTTCTTT. Translated: CASSFRGNTEAFF. The V and J genes are TRBV27 and TRBJ1-1, with D perhaps matching TRBD1 (6 bases). V lost 3 bases and J 1 base, leaving 6 bases between the germline ends. Germline V gene data show CDR1 as MNHEY and CDR2 as SMNVEV (reference sequence). CDR3 length: 13 amino acids.

The chain has TRBV18 and TRBJ2-1, with 13 bases lining up with TRBD2. The CDR3 has 19 amino acids. The junction had 13 bases not matched to a gene; V was cut back by 3 bases and J by 5 bases. Germline CDR1 KGHSH, CDR2 LQKENI. The chain's CDR3 is CASSPVTSGGPDGNNEQFF. CDR3 in DNA: TGTGCCAGCTCACCGGTGACTAGCGGGGGGCCGGACGGCAACAATGAGCAGTTCTTC.

The rearrangement links TRBV5-4 to TRBJ1-1, with TRBD1 matching 8 bases. This CDR3 contains 14 residues. Germline trimming cut 4 bases from V and 1 base from J; bases unmatched to any gene: 3. Germline-derived CDR1 and CDR2 are SGHNT and YYREEE (reference sequence). As DNA, the CDR3 is TGTGCCAGCAGCAACGGACAGGGGAACACTGAAGCTTTCTTT. Its protein is CASSNGQGNTEAFF.

The rearrangement links TRBV6-1 to TRBJ2-7, with a tentative D call TRBD2 (5 bases). Per the germline V gene, CDR1 is MNHNS and CDR2 is SASEGT. The V end lost 1 base, the J end lost 6 bases, and 10 bases lay between the germline ends. CDR3 size: 13 residues. CDR3 loop: CASSEERVREQYF. The DNA for the CDR3 is TGTGCCAGCAGTGAAGAGAGGGTTCGCGAGCAGTACTTC.

The V gene is TRBV14, the J gene TRBJ1-2, with TRBD1 as a possible D gene (6 bases). This CDR3 spans 14 amino acids. Germline values: CDR1 SGHDN, CDR2 FVKESK. Trimming stripped 3 bases from V and 7 bases from J, with 15 bases between. The CDR3 sequence: CASSQTAIQGGYTF. The CDR3 DNA reads as TGTGCCAGCAGCCAGACGGCTATACAGGGTGGCTACACCTTC. The whole variable domain, filled in from reference TRBV14 and TRBJ1-2, reads EAGVTQFPSHSVIEKGQTVTLRCDPISGHDNLYWYRRVMGKEIKFLLHFVKESKQDESGMPNNRFLAERTGGTYSTLKVQPAELEDSGVYFCASSQTAIQGGYTFGSGTRLTVV.

The V call is TRBV3-1 (or the pseudogene TRBV3-2), the J call TRBJ1-6; D perhaps matches TRBD1 (5 bases). Germline V gene sequence: CDR1 LGHDT, CDR2 YNNKEL (reference sequence). The CDR3 runs to 14 residues. Trimming took 3 bases from V and 8 from J, leaving 11 bases between them. The CDR3 is CASSHGHRDSPLHF. DNA for the CDR3: TGTGCCAGCAGCCATGGACATAGGGATTCACCCCTCCACTTT.

CDR3 DNA: TGTGCCAGTAGTATGGGTCTCAGGGGGCAAGAGACCCAGTACTTC. It codes for CASSMGLRGQETQYF. The chain has TRBV19 and TRBJ2-5, with TRBD1 identical over 7 bases. Germline CDR1 reads LNHDA; CDR2 reads SQIVND (reference sequence). The CDR3 length is 15 residues. V gave up 3 bases and J gave up 2 bases; unmatched junction bases: 6. The variable domain in full, completed from reference TRBV19 and TRBJ2-5, reads DGGITQSPKYLFRKEGQNVTLSCEQNLNHDAMYWYRQDPGQGLRLIYYSQIVNDFQKGDIAEGYSVSREKKESFPLTVTSAQKNPTAFYLCASSMGLRGQETQYFGPGTRLLVL.

The chain couples TRBV6-4 to TRBJ2-3; no clear D gene. The V end lost 6 bases, the J end lost 0 bases, and 10 bases lay between the germline ends. The CDR3 covers 14 residues. Germline V CDR1 and CDR2: MRHNA, SNTAGT. CDR3 protein: CASRPEFSTDTQYF. Here the CDR3 DNA reads TGTGCCAGCAGACCGGAGTTTAGCACAGATACGCAGTATTTT.

The chain carries TRBV7-6 and TRBJ2-7, with 8 positions matching TRBD1. V lost 5 bases to trimming and J lost 3 bases; unmatched junction nucleotides: 6. The CDR3 contains 14 residues. The germline gives CDR1 SGHVS, CDR2 FNYEAQ. As DNA, the CDR3 is TGTGCCAGCAGCCCAGGGACAGGAGACTACGAGCAGTACTTC. This gives the protein CASSPGTGDYEQYF.

V usage is TRBV7-9 and J usage is TRBJ2-1; a possible D gene is TRBD1 (5 bases). Deletions cut 4 bases from V and 4 bases from J, with 11 bases between. In germline, CDR1 is SEHNR, CDR2 FQNEAQ (reference sequence). The CDR3 is made up of 14 amino acids. CDR3 sequence reads: CASSSTGSYNEQFF. CDR3 sequence (DNA): TGTGCCAGCAGCTCAACAGGTAGTTACAATGAGCAGTTCTTC.

The V gene is TRBV2, the J gene TRBJ1-6, with D hard to call. The CDR3 totals 17 residues. V was clipped by 5 bases and J by 3 bases, with 17 bases between them. Per the germline V gene, CDR1 is SNHLY and CDR2 is FYNNEI. The CDR3 nucleotides read TGTGCCAGCAGTCTACGAACCGACATTCTCTATAATTCACCCCTCCACTTT. This codes for CASSLRTDILYNSPLHF.

V usage is TRBV3-1 (or the pseudogene TRBV3-2) and J usage is TRBJ1-3, with 10 bases matching TRBD1. The germline V gene has CDR1 LGHDT and CDR2 YNNKEL (reference sequence). The CDR3 is made up of 16 amino acids. V trimming: 7 bases; J trimming: 0 bases; junction bases outside the gene matches: 6. DNA of the CDR3: TGTGCCAGCAAAAGGGACAGGGGAGCCTCTGGAAACACCATATATTTT. The encoded protein is CASKRDRGASGNTIYF.

J is TRBJ2-3 and V is TRBV5-1; unclear D gene. CDR3 length: 14 residues. In germline, CDR1 is SGHRS, CDR2 YFSETQ. Deletions cut 0 bases from V and 5 bases from J, with 10 bases between. CDR3 sequence (DNA): TGCGCCAGCAGCTTGGGTCGGGTCGAAGATACGCAGTATTTT. As protein: CASSLGRVEDTQYF.

The genes are TRBV6-5 and TRBJ1-1; tentative D call: TRBD1 (6 bases). The germline CDR1 and CDR2 sequences are MNHEY and SVGAGI. The ends were cut back, 0 bases at V and 5 bases at J, with 7 bases in the middle. The CDR3 spans 13 residues. CDR3 coding DNA: TGTGCCAGCAGTTACTCCCAGGGGACTGAAGCTTTCTTT. Its protein product is CASSYSQGTEAFF.

The chain recombines TRBV3-1 (or the pseudogene TRBV3-2) with TRBJ1-1, with 11 nucleotides matching TRBD1. The ends lost 3 bases at V and 10 bases at J; junction bases unmatched: 19. The CDR3 totals 18 residues. The germline gives CDR1 LGHDT, CDR2 YNNKEL (reference sequence). In nucleotides, the CDR3 is TGTGCCAGCAGCCAGGGATTTCTCCGGACAGGGGGCAGCCAGGGAGCTTTCTTT. This codes for CASSQGFLRTGGSQGAFF.

This chain connects TRBV5-6 to TRBJ2-7, with D possibly matching TRBD2 (7 bases). The CDR3 consists of 15 residues. CDR1 is SGHDT, CDR2 YYEEEE, per germline. Trimming took off 0 bases at V and 5 bases at J, with 15 bases between the two ends. CDR3 DNA sequence: TGTGCCAGCAGCTTGGCCGGGGGGCTCACCCACGAGCAGTACTTC. Translated, it gives CASSLAGGLTHEQYF.

The genes are TRBV11-3 and TRBJ1-1; 8 bases agree with TRBD1. The CDR3 contains 15 residues. After removal of 0 bases from V and 5 bases from J, the junction contained 5 bases not matched to a gene. CDR1 and CDR2 from the germline V gene are SGHNT and YENEEA. The chain's CDR3 is CASSLEGTGETEAFF. The CDR3 nucleotides read TGTGCCAGCAGCTTAGAGGGGACAGGCGAGACTGAAGCTTTCTTT.

The sample holds one count of this clone. V is TRBV6-1 and J is TRBJ2-7; 7 bases are shared with TRBD2. CDR1 MNHNS and CDR2 SASEGT come from the germline V gene. V shed 3 bases, J shed 3 bases, and the junction held 8 bases outside the gene matches. The CDR3 extends over 15 amino acids. CDR3 residues: CASSERSSGGYEQYF. CDR3 DNA: TGTGCCAGCAGTGAGAGGTCCTCGGGGGGCTACGAGCAGTACTTC.